This TCR beta chain was observed in a study of blood T cells in healthy people across ages. General study points: It was found that TCR beta diversity correlated strongly with the percentage of naive T cells. A greater number of naive CD4+ cells and higher diversity distinguished long-lived donors from aged donors.

Extractions gave at least 5.5 micrograms of total RNA per sample. This clonotype showed up just once. Its antigen remains unidentified. Germline CDR1 SGHTA, CDR2 FQGTGA. This CDR3 has 18 amino acids. V lost 5 bases, J lost 9 bases, and 29 bases lay in between. Combining a sample-barcoded 5' primer with a J-beta primer mix, a second PCR ran for 7 to 11 cycles. TCRdb processed the 5' RACE reads anew with MiXCR; each CDR3 protein has one entry. The table lists approximately 800,000 distinct CDR3 sequences, 20% to 30% of them singletons. Another study also made use of these data, one on T cells of mothers and their children. That work adds: There were over 8.5 million TCR beta CDR3 reads from each mother and approximately 3 million from each child.

The sample comprised blood. The chain joins TRBV7-3 to TRBJ2-1; D is unresolved. This sequence originates from a boy aged 5-17 years in good health. The CDR3 spells CASSPHSFGVAPVGEQFF. The CDR3 bases are TGTGCCAGCAGCCCCCATTCGTTCGGAGTAGCACCGGTGGGTGAGCAGTTCTTC.